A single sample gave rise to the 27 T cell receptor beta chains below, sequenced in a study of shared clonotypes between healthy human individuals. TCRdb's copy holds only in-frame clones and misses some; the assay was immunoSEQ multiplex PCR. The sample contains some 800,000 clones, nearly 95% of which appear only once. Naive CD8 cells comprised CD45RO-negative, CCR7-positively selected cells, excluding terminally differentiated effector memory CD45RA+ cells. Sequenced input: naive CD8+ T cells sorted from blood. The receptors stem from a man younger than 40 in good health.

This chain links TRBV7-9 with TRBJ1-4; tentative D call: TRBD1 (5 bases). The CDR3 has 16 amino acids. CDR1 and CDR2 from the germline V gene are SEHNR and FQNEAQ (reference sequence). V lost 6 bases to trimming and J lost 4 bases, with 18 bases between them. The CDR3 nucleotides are TGTGCCAGCAGTTCCTCGGTGGACACCATTAATGAAAAACTGTTTTTT. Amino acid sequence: CASSSSVDTINEKLFF.

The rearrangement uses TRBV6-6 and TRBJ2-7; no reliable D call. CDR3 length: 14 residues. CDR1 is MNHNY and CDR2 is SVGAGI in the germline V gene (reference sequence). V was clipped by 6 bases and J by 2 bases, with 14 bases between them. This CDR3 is CASSPEWSAYEQYF. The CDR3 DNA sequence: TGTGCCAGCAGCCCTGAGTGGAGCGCCTACGAGCAGTACTTC.

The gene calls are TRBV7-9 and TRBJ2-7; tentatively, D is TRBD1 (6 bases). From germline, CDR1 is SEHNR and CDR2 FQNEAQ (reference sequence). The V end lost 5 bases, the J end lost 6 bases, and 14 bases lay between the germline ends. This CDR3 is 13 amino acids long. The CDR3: CASSPGTPSEQYF. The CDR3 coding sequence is TGTGCCAGCAGCCCAGGGACACCCTCCGAGCAGTACTTC.

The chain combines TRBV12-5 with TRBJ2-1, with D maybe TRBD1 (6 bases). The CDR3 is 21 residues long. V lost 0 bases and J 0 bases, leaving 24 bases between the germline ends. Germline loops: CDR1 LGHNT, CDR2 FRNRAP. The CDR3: CASGLVQGGGWQKSSYNEQFF. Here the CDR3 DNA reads TGTGCTAGTGGTTTGGTACAGGGTGGCGGGTGGCAGAAGAGCTCCTACAATGAGCAGTTCTTC.

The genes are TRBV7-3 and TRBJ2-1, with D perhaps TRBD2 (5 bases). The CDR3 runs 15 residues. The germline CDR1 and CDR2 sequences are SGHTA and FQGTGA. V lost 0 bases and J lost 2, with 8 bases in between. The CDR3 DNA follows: TGTGCCAGCAGCTTAACTAGCGAAACCTACAATGAGCAGTTCTTC. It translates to CASSLTSETYNEQFF.

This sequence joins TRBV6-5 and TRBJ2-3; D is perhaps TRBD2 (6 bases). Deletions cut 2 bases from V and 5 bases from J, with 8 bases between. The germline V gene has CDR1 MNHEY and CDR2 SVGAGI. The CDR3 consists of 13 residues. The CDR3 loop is CASSYVGGDTQYF. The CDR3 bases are TGTGCCAGCAGTTACGTCGGGGGAGATACGCAGTATTTT.

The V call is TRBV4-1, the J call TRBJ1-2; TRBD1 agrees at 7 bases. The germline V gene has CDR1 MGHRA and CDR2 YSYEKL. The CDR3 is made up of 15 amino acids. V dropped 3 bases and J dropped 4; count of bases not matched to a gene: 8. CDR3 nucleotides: TGCGCCAGCAGCCAGAATCTAGGGGGCGGCTATGGCTACACCTTC. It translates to CASSQNLGGGYGYTF.

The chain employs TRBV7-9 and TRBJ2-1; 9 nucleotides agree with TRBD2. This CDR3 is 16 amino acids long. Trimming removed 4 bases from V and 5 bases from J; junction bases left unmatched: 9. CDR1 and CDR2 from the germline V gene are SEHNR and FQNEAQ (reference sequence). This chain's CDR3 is CASSSISGLADNEQFF. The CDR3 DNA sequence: TGTGCCAGCAGCTCGATCTCGGGACTAGCTGACAATGAGCAGTTCTTC.

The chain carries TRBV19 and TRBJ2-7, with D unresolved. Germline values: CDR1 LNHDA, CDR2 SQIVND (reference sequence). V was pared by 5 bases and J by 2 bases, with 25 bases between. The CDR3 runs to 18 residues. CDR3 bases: TGTGCCAGTAGTTCACGGATCGGGCCGCGGCTGTCCACCTACGAGCAGTACTTC. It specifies CASSSRIGPRLSTYEQYF.

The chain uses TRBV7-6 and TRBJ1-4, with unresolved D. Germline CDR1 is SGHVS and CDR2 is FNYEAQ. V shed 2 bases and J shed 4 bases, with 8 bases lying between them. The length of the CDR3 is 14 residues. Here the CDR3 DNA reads TGTGCCAGCAGCTTATCAGGAATTAATGAAAAACTGTTTTTT. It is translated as CASSLSGINEKLFF.

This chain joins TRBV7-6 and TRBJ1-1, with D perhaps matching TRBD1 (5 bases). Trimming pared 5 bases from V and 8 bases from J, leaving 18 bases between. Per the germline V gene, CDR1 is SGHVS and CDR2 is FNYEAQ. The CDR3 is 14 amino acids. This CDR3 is CASSERGALKEAFF. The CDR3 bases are TGTGCCAGCAGCGAAAGGGGCGCGCTTAAAGAAGCTTTCTTT. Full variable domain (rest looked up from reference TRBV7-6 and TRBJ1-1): GAGVSQSPRYKVTKRGQDVALRCDPISGHVSLYWYRQALGQGPEFLTYFNYEAQQDKSGLPNDRFSAERPEGSISTLTIQRTEQRDSAMYRCASSERGALKEAFFGQGTRLTVV.

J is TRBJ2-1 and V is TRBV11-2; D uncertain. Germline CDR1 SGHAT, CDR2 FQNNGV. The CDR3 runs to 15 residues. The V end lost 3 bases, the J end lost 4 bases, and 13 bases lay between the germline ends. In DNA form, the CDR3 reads TGTGCCAGCAGCTTGATAACGGGCGAATACAATGAGCAGTTCTTC. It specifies CASSLITGEYNEQFF.

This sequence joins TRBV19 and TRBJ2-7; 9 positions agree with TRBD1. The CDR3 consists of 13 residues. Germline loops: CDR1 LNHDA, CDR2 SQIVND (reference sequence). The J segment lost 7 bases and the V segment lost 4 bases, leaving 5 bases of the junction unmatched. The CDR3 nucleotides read TGTGCCAGTAGTACCGGGACAGGGCGGGAGCAGTACTTC. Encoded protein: CASSTGTGREQYF.

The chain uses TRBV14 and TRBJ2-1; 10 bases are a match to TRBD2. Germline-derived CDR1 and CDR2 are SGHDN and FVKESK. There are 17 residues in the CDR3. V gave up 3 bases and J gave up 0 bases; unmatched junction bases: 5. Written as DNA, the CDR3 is TGTGCCAGCAGCCACGGACTAGCGGTCGTCTCCTACAATGAGCAGTTCTTC. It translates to CASSHGLAVVSYNEQFF. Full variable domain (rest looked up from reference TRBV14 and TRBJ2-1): EAGVTQFPSHSVIEKGQTVTLRCDPISGHDNLYWYRRVMGKEIKFLLHFVKESKQDESGMPNNRFLAERTGGTYSTLKVQPAELEDSGVYFCASSHGLAVVSYNEQFFGPGTRLTVL.

Written as DNA, the CDR3 is TGTGCCAGCAGGAACCGATCCGGGACTTTAAATGAGCAGTTCTTC. Its protein is CASRNRSGTLNEQFF. V usage is TRBV7-9 and J usage is TRBJ2-1, with D tentatively TRBD2 (6 bases). Trimming stripped 6 bases from V and 7 bases from J, with 19 bases between. Germline V CDR1 and CDR2: SEHNR, FQNEAQ (reference sequence). The CDR3 is 15 residues long.

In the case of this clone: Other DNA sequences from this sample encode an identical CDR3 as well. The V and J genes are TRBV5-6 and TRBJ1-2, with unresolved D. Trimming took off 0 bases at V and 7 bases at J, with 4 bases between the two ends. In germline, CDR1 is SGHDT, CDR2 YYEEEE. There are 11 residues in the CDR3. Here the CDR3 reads CASSLGGGYTF. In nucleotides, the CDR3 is TGTGCCAGCAGCTTGGGTGGTGGCTACACCTTC. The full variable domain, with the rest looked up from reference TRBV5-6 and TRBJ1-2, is DAGVTQSPTHLIKTRGQQVTLRCSPKSGHDTVSWYQQALGQGPQFIFQYYEEEERQRGNFPDRFSGHQFPNYSSELNVNALLLGDSALYLCASSLGGGYTFGSGTRLTVV.

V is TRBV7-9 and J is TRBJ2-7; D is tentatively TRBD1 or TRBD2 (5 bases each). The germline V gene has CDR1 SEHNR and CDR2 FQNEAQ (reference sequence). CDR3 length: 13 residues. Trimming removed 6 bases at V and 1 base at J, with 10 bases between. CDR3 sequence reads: CASRSGPSYEQYF. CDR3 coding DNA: TGTGCCAGCAGATCGGGACCTTCCTACGAGCAGTACTTC.

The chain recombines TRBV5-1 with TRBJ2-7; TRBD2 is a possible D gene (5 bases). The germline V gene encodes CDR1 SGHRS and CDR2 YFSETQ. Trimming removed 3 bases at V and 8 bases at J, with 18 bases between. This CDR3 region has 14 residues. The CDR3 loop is CASSSAYAGLQQYF. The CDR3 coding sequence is TGCGCCAGCAGCTCGGCCTATGCGGGCCTCCAGCAGTACTTC.

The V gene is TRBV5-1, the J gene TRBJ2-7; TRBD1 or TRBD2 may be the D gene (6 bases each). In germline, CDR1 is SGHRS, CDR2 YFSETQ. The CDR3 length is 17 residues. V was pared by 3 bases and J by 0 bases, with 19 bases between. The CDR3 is CASSSGAFERLSYEQYF. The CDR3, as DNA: TGCGCCAGCAGCTCGGGGGCCTTCGAGCGCCTCTCCTACGAGCAGTACTTC.

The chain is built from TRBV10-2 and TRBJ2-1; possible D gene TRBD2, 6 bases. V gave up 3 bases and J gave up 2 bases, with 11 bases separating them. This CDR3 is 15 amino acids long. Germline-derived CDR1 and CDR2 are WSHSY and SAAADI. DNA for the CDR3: TGCGCCAGCAGTGACGGGGGACTCGCCTACAATGAGCAGTTCTTC. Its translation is CASSDGGLAYNEQFF.

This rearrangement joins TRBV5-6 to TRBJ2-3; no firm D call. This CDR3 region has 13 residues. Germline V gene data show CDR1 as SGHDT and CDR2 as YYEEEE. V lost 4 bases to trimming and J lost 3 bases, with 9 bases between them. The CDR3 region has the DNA TGTGCCAGCAGCCAGACTCGTACAGATACGCAGTATTTT. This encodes CASSQTRTDTQYF.

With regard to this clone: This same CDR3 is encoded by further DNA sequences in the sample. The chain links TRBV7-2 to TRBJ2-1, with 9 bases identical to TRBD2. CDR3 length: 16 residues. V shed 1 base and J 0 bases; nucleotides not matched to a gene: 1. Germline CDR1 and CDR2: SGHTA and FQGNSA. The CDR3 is CASSLGSGSSYNEQFF. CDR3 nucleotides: TGTGCCAGCAGCTTAGGTAGCGGGAGCTCCTACAATGAGCAGTTCTTC.

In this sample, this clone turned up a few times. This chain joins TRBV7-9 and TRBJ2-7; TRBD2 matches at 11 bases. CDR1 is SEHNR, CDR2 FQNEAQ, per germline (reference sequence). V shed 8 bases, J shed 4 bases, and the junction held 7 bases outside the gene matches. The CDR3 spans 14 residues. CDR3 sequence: CASGGTSGSYEQYF. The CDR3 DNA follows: TGTGCCAGCGGTGGAACTAGCGGGAGTTACGAGCAGTACTTC.

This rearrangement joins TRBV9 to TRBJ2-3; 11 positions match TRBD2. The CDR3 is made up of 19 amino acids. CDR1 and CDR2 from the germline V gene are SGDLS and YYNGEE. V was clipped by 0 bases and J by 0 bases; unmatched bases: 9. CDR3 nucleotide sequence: TGTGCCAGCAGCGTAGGGTCTAGCGGGAGGATGGATAGCACAGATACGCAGTATTTT. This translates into CASSVGSSGRMDSTDTQYF.

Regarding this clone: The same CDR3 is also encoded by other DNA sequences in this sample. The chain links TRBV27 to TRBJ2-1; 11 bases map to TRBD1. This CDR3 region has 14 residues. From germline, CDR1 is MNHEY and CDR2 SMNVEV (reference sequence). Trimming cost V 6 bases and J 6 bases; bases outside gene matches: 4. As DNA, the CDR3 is TGTGCCAGCAGCCTGGGGACAGGGGGCAATGAGCAGTTCTTC. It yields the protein CASSLGTGGNEQFF.

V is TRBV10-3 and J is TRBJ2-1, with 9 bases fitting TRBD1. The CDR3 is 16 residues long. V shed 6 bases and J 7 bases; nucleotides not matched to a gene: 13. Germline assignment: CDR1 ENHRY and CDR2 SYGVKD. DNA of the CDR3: TGTGCCATCAGAGAATCCGGGACAGGGCTCGGGAATGAGCAGTTCTTC. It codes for CAIRESGTGLGNEQFF.

The CDR3 here is CASSRPLAGVDYGSNNEQFF. The CDR3 nucleotides read TGTGCCAGTAGCCGCCCCCTAGCGGGAGTCGACTATGGGTCAAACAATGAGCAGTTCTTC. V and J are TRBV19 and TRBJ2-1; 10 nucleotides align to TRBD2. The germline V gene encodes CDR1 LNHDA and CDR2 SQIVND (reference sequence). J gave up 5 bases and V 6 bases, and 22 bases lay outside the gene matches. This CDR3 spans 20 amino acids.